A single sample gave rise to the 3 T cell receptor beta chains below, sequenced in a study of CD8 T cells in Susac syndrome. RNA, at roughly 0.45 to 1 ug, was reverse transcribed with random hexamers. TCRdb re-analysed the immunoSEQ multiplex PCR reads in MiXCR, keeping a single row per CDR3 protein. Of over 95,000 distinct CDR3 sequences listed, about 90% are singletons. The source material was CD4+ T cells from PBMCs. The origin of the receptors is a human donor in good health.

J is TRBJ2-3 and V is TRBV14; D is undetermined. Trimming cost V 4 bases and J 7 bases, with 6 bases left between them. The germline gives CDR1 SGHDN, CDR2 FVKESK. The CDR3 spans 11 residues. The DNA for the CDR3 is TGTGCCAGCAGCCTTGGATATACGCAGTATTTT. Its translation: CASSLGYTQYF.

The rearrangement uses TRBV29-1 and TRBJ2-1; D not resolved. CDR1 and CDR2 (germline): SQVTM, ANQGSEA. The V end lost 4 bases, the J end lost 4 bases, and 8 bases lay between the germline ends. CDR3 size: 12 residues. This chain's CDR3 is CSVVAGYNEQFF. CDR3 nucleotides: TGCAGCGTTGTAGCTGGGTACAATGAGCAGTTCTTC.

This rearrangement joins TRBV7-8 to TRBJ1-5, with D possibly being TRBD1 (5 bases). The CDR3 covers 17 residues. The germline V gene encodes CDR1 SGHVS and CDR2 FQNEAQ. The V and J ends lost 5 bases and 2 bases respectively, with 19 bases between them. CDR3 DNA sequence: TGTGCCAGCAGCGCCCTTGGGGGTTTCGACGGCAATCAGCCCCAGCATTTT. The encoded protein is CASSALGGFDGNQPQHF.